A few counts support the clone carrying this T cell receptor beta chain. Its cognate antigen is unknown. The sample belongs to a study of Ad26.COV2.S vaccination and SARS-CoV-2 variants. For the study at large: Ad26.COV2.S was injected intramuscularly once or twice, 56 days apart. Study results and caveats: Similar non-spike TCR breadth was observed in recipients of vaccine and of placebo. It was reported that spike-specific CD8+ and CD4+ T cell responses were substantially broad after vaccination.

Libraries were prepared by immunoSEQ multiplex PCR; TCRdb keeps only in-frame clonotypes and omits some of them. The repertoire includes about 400,000 clones, 83% of them detected once, and around 7.4% sits in the top ten. Indicated treatment: roughly 20 received Ad26.COV2.S at low or high dose, single or two shots; roughly five received placebo; per-sample allocation not given. Material that was analyzed had been drawn on day 63 after the first vaccine or placebo injection. The CDR3 extends over 14 amino acids. V shed 7 bases and J 4 bases; nucleotides not matched to a gene: 9. Germline V CDR1 and CDR2: MNHEY, SVGAGI.

The rearrangement uses TRBV6-5 and TRBJ1-2, with 7 bases that match TRBD1. The TCR sequence derives from a person between 18 and 65 years old who received the Ad26.COV2.S COVID-19 vaccine or a placebo. The starting material was peripheral blood, obtained in a trial of Ad26.COV2.S vaccine versus placebo. CDR3 loop: CASTPESGGYGYTF. The CDR3 DNA reads TGTGCCAGCACCCCAGAGTCAGGGGGCTATGGCTACACCTTC.